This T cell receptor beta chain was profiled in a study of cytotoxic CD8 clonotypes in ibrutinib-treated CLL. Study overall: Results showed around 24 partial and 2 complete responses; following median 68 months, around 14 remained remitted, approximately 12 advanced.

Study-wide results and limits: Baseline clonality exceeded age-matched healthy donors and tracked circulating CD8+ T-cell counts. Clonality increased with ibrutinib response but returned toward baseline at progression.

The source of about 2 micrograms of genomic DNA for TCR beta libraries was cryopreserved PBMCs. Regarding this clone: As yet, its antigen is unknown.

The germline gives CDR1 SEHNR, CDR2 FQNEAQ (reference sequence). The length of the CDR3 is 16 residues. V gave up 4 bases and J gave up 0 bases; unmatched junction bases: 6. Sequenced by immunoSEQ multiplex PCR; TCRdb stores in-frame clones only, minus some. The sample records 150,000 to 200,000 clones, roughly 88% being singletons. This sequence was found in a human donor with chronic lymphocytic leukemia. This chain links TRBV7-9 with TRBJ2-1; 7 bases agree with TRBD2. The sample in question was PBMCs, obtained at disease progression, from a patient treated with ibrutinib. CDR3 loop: CASSSRGGSSYNEQFF. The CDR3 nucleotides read TGTGCCAGCAGCTCCCGCGGCGGGAGCTCCTACAATGAGCAGTTCTTC.